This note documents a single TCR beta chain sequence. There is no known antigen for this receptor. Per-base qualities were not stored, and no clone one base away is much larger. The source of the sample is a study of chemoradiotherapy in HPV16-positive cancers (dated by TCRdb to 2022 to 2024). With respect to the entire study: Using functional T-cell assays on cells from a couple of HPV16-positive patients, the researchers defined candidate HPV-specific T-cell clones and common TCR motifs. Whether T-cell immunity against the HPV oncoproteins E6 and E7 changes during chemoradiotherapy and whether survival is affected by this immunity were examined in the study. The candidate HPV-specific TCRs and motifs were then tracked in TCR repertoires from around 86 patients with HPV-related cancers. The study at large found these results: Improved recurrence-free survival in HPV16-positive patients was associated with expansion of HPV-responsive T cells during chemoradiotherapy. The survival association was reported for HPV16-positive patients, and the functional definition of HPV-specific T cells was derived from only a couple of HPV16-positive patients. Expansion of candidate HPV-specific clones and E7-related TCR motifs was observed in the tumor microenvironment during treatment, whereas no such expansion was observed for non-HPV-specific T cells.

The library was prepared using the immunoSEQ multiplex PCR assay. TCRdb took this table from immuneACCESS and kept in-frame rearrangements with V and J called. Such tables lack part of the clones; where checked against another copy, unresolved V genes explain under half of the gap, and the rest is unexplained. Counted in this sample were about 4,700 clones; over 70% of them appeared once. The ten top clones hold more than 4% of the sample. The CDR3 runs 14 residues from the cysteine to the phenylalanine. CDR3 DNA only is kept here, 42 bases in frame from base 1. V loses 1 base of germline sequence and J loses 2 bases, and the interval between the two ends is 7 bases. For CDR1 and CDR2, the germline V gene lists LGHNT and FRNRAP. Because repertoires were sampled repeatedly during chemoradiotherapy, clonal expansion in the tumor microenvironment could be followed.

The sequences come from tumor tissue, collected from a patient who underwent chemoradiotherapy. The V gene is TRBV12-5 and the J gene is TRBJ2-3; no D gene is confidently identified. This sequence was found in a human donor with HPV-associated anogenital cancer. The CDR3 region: CASGLGDPTDTQYF. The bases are TGTGCTAGTGGTTTGGGGGATCCCACAGATACGCAGTATTTT.